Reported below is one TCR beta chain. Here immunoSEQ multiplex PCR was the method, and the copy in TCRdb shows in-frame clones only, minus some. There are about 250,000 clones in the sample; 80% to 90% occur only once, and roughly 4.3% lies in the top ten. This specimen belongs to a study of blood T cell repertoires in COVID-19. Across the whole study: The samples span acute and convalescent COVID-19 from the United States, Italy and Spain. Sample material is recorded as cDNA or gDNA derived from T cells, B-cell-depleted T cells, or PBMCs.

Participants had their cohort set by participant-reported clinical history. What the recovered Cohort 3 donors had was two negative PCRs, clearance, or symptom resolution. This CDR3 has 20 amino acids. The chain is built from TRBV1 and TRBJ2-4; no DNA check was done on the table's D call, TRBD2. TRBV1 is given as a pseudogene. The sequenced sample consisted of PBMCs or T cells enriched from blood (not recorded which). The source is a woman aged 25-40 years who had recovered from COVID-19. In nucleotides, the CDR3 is TGCACCAGCAGCCCGGAGGGAGTAGCGCCCGACGATGCTGCCAAAAACATTCAGTACTTC. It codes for CTSSPEGVAPDDAAKNIQYF.